Reported below is one T cell receptor beta chain. The antigen is not known. Unmatched junction bases numbered 9, after V lost 4 bases and J lost 5 bases. CDR1 is SGHRS, CDR2 YFSETQ, per germline. This CDR3 spans 15 amino acids. Clones were read by immunoSEQ multiplex PCR, and TCRdb kept only the in-frame ones, dropping some. Of approximately 89,000 clones detected, about nine tenths appear once; the ten largest clones hold roughly 1.6%. The data derive from a study of T cell repertoires and HLA-DP antigens. Turning to the study itself: Donor ages ranged from 18-to-29 to 60-to-69; two men, one woman. Study-wide points: Average cumulative frequency of previously undetected clones was 36.3% against one allele and approximately 49% against the other.

The chain links TRBV5-1 to TRBJ1-1, with 9 bases aligning to TRBD1. The sample consisted of CD4+ T cells from PBMCs. The clonotype originates from a man between 45 and 60 years old in good health and CMV-seronegative. CDR3 sequence: CASSETGTGFTEAFF. The CDR3, as DNA: TGCGCCAGCAGCGAGACCGGGACAGGGTTTACTGAAGCTTTCTTT.